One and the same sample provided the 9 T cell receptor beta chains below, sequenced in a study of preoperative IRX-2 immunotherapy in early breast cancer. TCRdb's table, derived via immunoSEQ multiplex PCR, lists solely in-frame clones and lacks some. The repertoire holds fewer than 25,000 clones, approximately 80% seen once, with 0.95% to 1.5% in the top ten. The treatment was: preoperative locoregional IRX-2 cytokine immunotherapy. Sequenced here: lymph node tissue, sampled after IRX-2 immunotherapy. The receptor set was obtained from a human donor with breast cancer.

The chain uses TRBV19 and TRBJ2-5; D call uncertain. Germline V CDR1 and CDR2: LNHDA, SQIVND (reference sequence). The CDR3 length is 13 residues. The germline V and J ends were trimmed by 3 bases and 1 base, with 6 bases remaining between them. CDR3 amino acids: CASSIFPQETQYF. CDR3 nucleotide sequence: TGTGCCAGTAGTATCTTCCCCCAAGAGACCCAGTACTTC.

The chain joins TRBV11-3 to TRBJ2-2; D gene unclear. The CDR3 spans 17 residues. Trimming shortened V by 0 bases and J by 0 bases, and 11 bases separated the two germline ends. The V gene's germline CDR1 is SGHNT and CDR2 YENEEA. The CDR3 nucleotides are TGTGCCAGCAGCTTAGATGCCGAGCGCGCGAACACCGGGGAGCTGTTTTTT. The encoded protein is CASSLDAERANTGELFF. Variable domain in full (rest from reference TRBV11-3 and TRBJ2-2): EAGVVQSPRYKIIEKKQPVAFWCNPISGHNTLYWYLQNLGQGPELLIRYENEEAVDDSQLPKDRFSAERLKGVDSTLKIQPAELGDSAVYLCASSLDAERANTGELFFGEGSRLTVL.

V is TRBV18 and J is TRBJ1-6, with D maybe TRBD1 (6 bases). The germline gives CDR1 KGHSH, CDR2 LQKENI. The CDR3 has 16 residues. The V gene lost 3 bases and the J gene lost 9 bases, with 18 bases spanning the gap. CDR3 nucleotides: TGTGCCAGCTCACCTTCAACAGGACAAGGGGGTTCACCCCTCCACTTT. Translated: CASSPSTGQGGSPLHF.

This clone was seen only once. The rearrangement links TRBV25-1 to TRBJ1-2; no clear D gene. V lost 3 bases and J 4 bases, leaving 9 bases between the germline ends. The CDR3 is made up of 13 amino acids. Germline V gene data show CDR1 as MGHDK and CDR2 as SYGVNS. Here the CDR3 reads CASSDGSRYGYTF. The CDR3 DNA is TGTGCCAGCAGTGATGGCAGCCGCTATGGCTACACCTTC.

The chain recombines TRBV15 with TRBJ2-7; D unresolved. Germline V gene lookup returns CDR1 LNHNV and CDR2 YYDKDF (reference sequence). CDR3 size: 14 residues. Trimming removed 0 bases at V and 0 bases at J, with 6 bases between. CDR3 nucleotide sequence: TGTGCCACCAGCAGAGAGGGAAGCTCCTACGAGCAGTACTTC. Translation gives CATSREGSSYEQYF.

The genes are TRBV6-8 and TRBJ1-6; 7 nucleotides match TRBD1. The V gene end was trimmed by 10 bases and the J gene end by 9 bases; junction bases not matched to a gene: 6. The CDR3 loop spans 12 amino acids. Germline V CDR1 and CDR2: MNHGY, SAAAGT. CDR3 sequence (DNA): TGTGCCATACGACAGGGCGGTTCACCCCTCCACTTT. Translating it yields CAIRQGGSPLHF.

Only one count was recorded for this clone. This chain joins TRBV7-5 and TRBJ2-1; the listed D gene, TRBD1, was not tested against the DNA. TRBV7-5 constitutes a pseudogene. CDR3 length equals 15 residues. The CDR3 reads CASSSTGAAGLGQFF. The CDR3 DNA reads TGTGCCAGCAGCTCAACAGGGGCCGCTGGCCTGGGGCAGTTCTTC.

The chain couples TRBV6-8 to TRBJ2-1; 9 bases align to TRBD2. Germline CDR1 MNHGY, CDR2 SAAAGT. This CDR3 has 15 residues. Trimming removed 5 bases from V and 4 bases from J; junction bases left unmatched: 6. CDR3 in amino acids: CASSHNSGSYNEQFF. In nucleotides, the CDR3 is TGTGCCAGCAGTCACAATAGCGGGAGTTACAATGAGCAGTTCTTC.

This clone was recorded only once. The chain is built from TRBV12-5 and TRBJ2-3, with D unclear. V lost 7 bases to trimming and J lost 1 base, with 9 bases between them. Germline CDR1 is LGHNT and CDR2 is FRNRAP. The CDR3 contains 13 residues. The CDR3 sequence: CASARSGTDTQYF. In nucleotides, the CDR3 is TGTGCTAGTGCGAGATCGGGCACAGATACGCAGTATTTT.